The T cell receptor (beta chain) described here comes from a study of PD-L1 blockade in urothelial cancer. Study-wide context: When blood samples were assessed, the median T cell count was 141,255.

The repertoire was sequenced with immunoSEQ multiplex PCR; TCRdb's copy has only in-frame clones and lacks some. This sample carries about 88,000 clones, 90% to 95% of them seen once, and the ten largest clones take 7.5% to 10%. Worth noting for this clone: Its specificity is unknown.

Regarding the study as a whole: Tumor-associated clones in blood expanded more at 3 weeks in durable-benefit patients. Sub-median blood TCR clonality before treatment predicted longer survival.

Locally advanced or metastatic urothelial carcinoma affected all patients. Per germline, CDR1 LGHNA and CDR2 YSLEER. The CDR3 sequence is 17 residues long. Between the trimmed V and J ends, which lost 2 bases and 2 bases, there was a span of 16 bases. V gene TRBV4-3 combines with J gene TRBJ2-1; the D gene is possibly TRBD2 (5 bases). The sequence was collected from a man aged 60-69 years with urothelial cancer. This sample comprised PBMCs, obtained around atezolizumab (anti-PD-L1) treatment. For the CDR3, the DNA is TGCGCCAGCAGCCAACCCGAGGGTTTCCCTGCCTACAATGAGCAGTTCTTC. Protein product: CASSQPEGFPAYNEQFF.